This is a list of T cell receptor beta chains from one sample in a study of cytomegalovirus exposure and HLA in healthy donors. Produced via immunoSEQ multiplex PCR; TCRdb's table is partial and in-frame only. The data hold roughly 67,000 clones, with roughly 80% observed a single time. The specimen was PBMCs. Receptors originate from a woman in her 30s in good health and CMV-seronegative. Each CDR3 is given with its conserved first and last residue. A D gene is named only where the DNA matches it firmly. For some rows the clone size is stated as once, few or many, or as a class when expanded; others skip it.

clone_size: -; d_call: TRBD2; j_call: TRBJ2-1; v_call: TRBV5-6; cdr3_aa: CASSLRSGGAYEQFF; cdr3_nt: TGTGCCAGCAGCTTAAGGAGCGGGGGGGCCTATGAGCAGTTCTTC
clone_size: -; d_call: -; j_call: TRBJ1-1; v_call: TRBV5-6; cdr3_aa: CASRLSGDVNTEAFF; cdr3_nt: TGTGCCAGCAGGTTGTCAGGGGACGTGAACACTGAAGCTTTCTTT
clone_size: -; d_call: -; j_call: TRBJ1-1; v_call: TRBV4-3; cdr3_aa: CASSRNQENTEAFF; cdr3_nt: TGCGCCAGCAGCCGCAACCAGGAGAACACTGAAGCTTTCTTT
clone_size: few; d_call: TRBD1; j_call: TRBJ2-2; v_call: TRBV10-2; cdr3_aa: CASRGTGKSTGELFF; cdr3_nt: TGCGCCAGCAGGGGGACAGGGAAGTCCACCGGGGAGCTGTTTTTT
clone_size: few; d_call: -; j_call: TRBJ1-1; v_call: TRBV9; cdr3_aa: CASSAHGRGFNTEAFF; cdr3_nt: TGTGCCAGCAGCGCCCATGGGAGGGGCTTTAACACTGAAGCTTTCTTT
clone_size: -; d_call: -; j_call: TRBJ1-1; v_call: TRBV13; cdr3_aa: CASSFGGATEAFF; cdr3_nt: TGTGCCAGCAGCTTTGGGGGGGCTACTGAAGCTTTCTTT
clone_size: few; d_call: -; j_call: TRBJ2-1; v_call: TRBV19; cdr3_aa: CASSITFPGINEQFF; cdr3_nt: TGTGCCAGTAGTATAACCTTCCCAGGGATCAATGAGCAGTTCTTC
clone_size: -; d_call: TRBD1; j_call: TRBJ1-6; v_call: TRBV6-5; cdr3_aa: CASSTDRDRDSPLHF; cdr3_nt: TGTGCCAGCAGTACGGACCGGGACAGGGATTCACCCCTCCACTTT
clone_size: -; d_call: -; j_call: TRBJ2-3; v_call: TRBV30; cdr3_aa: CAWDRLGSVTDTQYF; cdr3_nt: TGTGCCTGGGACAGACTAGGCTCAGTGACAGATACGCAGTATTTT
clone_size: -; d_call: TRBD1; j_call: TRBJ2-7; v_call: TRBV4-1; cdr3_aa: CASSAFGTAYEQYF; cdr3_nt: TGCGCCAGCAGCGCCTTTGGGACAGCCTACGAGCAGTACTTC
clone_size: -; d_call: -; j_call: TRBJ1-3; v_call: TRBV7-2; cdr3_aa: CASSLEAGLYSGNTIYF; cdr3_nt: TGTGCCAGCAGCTTAGAAGCAGGGCTGTACTCTGGAAACACCATATATTTT
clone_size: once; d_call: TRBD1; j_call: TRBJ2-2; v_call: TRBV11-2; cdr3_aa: CASSLGQGARNTGELFF; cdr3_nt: TGTGCCAGCAGCTTAGGACAGGGCGCTCGGAACACCGGGGAGCTGTTTTTT
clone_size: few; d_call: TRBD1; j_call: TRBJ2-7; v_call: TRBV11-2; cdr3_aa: CASSSGTGALSGFGEQYF; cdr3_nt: TGTGCCAGCAGCTCCGGGACAGGGGCTCTATCGGGTTTCGGGGAGCAGTACTTC
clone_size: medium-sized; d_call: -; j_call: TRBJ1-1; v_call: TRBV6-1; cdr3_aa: CASRNSNMNTEAFF; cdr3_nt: TGTGCCAGCAGAAACTCCAATATGAACACTGAAGCTTTCTTT
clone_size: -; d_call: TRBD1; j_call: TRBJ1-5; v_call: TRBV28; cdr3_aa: CASSLRSPPRGRQPQHF; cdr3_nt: TGTGCCAGCAGTTTAAGGTCGCCCCCCAGGGGGAGGCAGCCCCAGCATTTT
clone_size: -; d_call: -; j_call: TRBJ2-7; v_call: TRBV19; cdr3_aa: CASSMTGPDGYEQYF; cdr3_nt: TGTGCCAGTAGTATGACGGGTCCGGATGGTTACGAGCAGTACTTC
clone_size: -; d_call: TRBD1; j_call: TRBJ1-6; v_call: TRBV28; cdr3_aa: CASSPTGQGTSPLHF; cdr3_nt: TGTGCCAGCAGCCCAACGGGACAGGGCACTTCACCCCTCCACTTT
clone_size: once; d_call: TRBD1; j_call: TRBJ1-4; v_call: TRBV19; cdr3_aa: CASSIHWGQGVELFF; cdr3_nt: TGTGCCAGTAGTATCCACTGGGGACAGGGAGTGGAACTGTTTTTT
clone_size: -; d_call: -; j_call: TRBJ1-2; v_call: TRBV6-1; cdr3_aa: CASSRETEYYGYTF; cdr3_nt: TGTGCCAGCAGTCGAGAAACAGAGTACTATGGCTACACCTTC
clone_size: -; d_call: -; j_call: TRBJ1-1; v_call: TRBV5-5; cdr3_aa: CASSMGDTRTEAFF; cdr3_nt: TGTGCCAGCAGCATGGGCGACACCCGAACTGAAGCTTTCTTT
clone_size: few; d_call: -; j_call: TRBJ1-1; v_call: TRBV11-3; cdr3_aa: CASSLDPQQNTEAFF; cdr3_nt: TGTGCCAGCAGCTTAGATCCCCAACAGAACACTGAAGCTTTCTTT
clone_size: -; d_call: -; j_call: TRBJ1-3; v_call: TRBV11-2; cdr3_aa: CASSHDRTGGNTIYF; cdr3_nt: TGTGCCAGCAGCCACGATCGGACGGGAGGAAACACCATATATTTT
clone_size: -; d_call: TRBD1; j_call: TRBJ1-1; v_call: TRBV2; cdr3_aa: CASSPWTGVEAFF; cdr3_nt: TGTGCCAGCAGTCCCTGGACAGGGGTTGAAGCTTTCTTT
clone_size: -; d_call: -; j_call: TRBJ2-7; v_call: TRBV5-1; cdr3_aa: CASSLNYYEQYF; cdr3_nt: TGCGCCAGCAGCTTAAACTACTACGAGCAGTACTTC
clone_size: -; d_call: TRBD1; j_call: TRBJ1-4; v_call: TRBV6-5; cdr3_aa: CASRRTGVAEKLFF; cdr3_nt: TGTGCCAGCAGAAGGACAGGGGTGGCTGAAAAACTGTTTTTT
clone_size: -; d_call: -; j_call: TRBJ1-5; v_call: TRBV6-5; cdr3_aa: CASSYDRSNQPQHF; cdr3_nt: TGTGCCAGCAGTTATGACAGGAGCAATCAGCCCCAGCATTTT
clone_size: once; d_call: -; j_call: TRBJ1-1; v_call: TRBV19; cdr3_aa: CASSIPNRDTEAFF; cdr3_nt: TGTGCCAGTAGTATACCCAACAGGGACACTGAAGCTTTCTTT
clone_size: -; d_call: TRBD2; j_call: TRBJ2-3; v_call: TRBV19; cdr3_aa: CASSIAWTSGDTDTQYF; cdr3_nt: TGTGCCAGTAGTATAGCCTGGACTAGCGGGGACACAGATACGCAGTATTTT
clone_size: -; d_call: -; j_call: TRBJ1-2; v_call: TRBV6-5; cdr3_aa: CASSYEVDGNYDYTF; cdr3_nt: TGTGCCAGCAGTTACGAGGTCGACGGAAACTATGACTACACCTTC
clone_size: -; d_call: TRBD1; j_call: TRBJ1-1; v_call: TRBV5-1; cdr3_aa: CASSATGAQGTEAFF; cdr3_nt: TGCGCCAGCTCCGCGACAGGGGCTCAGGGTACTGAAGCTTTCTTT
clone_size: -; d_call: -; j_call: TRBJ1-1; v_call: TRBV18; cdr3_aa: CASSPLVSVNTEAFF; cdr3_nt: TGTGCCAGCTCACCACTGGTATCGGTGAACACTGAAGCTTTCTTT
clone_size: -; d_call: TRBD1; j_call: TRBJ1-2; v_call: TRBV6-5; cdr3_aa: CASSRTGPNYGYTF; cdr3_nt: TGTGCCAGCAGTAGGACAGGGCCTAACTATGGCTACACCTTC
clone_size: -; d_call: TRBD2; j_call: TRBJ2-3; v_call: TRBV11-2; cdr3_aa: CASSRPTGTSEDTQYF; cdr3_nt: TGTGCCAGCAGCAGGCCTACCGGGACTAGCGAGGATACGCAGTATTTT
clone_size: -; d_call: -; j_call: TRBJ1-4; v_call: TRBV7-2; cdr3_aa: CASSPRSGTGKKLFF; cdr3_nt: TGTGCCAGCAGCCCCCGGAGCGGCACGGGTAAAAAACTGTTTTTT